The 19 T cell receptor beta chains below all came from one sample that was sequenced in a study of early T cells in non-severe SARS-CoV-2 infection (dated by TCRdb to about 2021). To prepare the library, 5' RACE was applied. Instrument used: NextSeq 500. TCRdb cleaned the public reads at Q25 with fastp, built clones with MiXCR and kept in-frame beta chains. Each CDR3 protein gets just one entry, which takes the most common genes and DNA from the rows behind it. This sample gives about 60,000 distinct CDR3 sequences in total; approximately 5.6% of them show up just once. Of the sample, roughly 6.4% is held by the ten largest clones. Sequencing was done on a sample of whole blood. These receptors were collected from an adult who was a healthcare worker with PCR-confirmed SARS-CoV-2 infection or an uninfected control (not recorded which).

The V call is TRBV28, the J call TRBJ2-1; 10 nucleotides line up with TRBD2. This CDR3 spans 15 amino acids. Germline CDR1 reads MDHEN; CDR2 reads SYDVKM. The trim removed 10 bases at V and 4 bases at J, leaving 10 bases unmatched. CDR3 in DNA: TGTGCCACCAATCGACAGCGGGGGGGGTACAATGAGCAGTTCTTC. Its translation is CATNRQRGGYNEQFF.

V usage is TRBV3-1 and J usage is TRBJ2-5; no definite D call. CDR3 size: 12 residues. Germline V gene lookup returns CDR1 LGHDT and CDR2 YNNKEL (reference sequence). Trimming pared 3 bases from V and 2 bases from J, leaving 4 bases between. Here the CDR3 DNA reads TGTGCCAGCAGCCACCGTCAAGAGACCCAGTACTTC. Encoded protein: CASSHRQETQYF.

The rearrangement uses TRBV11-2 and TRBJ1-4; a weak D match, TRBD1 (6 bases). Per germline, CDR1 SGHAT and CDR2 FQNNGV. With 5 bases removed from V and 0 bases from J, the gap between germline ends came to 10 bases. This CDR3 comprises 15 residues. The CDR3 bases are TGTGCCAGCAGCGGAACAGGGTCAACTAATGAAAAACTGTTTTTT. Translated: CASSGTGSTNEKLFF.

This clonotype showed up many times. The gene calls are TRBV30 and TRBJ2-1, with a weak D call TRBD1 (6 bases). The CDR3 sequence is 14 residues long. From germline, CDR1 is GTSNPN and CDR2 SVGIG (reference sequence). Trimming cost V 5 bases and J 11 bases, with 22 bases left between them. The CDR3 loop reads CAWSYRDTRLKQFF. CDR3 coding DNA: TGTGCCTGGTCCTACCGGGACACTAGGCTCAAGCAGTTCTTC. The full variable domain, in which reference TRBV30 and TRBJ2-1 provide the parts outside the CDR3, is SQTIHQWPATLVQPVGSPLSLECTVEGTSNPNLYWYRQAAGRGLQLLFYSVGIGQISSEVPQNLSASRPQDRQFILSSKKLLLSDSGFYLCAWSYRDTRLKQFFGPGTRLTVL.

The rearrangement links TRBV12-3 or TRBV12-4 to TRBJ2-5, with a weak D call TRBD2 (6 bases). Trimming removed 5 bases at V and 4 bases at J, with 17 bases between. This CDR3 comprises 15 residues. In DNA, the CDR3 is TGTGCCAGCAGTCAAGTGGGACGGGAGAGAGAGACCCAGTACTTC. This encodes CASSQVGRERETQYF.

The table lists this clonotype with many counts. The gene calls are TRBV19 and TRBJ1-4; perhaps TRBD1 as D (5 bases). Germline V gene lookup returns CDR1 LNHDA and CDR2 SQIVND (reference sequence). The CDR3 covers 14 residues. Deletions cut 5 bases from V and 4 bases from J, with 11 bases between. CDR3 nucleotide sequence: TGTGCCAGTAGTCGAGGACACTATAATGAAAAACTGTTTTTT. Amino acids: CASSRGHYNEKLFF.

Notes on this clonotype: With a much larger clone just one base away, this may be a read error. CDR3 sequence (DNA): TGTGCCAGCAGCCACGGGACACACTCTGGAAACACCATATATTTT. Protein product: CASSHGTHSGNTIYF. The rearrangement links TRBV7-2 to TRBJ1-3; D is possibly TRBD1 (6 bases). Trimming stripped 5 bases from V and 0 bases from J, with 11 bases between. This CDR3 is built from 15 residues. Per the germline V gene, CDR1 is SGHTA and CDR2 is FQGNSA. The full variable domain, rest sourced from reference TRBV7-2 and TRBJ1-3, is GAGVSQSPSNKVTEKGKDVELRCDPISGHTALYWYRQSLGQGLEFLIYFQGNSAPDKSGLPSDRFSAERTGGSVSTLTIQRTQQEDSAVYLCASSHGTHSGNTIYFGEGSWLTVV.

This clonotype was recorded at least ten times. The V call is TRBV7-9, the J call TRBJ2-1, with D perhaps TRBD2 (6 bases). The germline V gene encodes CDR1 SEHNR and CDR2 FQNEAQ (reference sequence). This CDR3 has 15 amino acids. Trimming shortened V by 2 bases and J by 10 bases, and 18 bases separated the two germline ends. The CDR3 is CASSLWDSFPGEQFF. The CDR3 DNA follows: TGTGCCAGCAGCTTATGGGACTCCTTTCCCGGGGAGCAGTTCTTC. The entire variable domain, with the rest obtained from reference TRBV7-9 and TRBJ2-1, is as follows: DTGVSQNPRHKITKRGQNVTFRCDPISEHNRLYWYRQTLGQGPEFLTYFQNEAQLEKSRLLSDRFSAERPKGSFSTLEIQRTEQGDSAMYLCASSLWDSFPGEQFFGPGTRLTVL.

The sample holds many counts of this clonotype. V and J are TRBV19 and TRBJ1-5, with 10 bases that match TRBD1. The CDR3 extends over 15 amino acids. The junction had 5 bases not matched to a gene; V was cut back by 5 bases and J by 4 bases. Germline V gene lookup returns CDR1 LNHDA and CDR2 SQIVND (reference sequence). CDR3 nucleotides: TGTGCCAGTAGTTGGGACAGGGGACCGAATCAGCCCCAGCATTTT. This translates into CASSWDRGPNQPQHF.

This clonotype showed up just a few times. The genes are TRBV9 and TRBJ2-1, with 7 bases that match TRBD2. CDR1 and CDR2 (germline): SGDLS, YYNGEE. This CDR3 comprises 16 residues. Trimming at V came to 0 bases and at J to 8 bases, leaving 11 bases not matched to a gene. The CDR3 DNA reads TGTGCCAGCAGCGTAGGACTAGCCGTCGGAGCCGATGAGCAGTTCTTC. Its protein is CASSVGLAVGADEQFF.

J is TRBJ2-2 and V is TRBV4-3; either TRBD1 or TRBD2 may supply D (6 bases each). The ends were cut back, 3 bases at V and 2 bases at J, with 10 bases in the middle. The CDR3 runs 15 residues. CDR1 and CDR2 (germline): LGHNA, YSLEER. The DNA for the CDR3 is TGCGCCAGCAGCCAGGCGGGACAAAACACCGGGGAGCTGTTTTTT. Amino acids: CASSQAGQNTGELFF.

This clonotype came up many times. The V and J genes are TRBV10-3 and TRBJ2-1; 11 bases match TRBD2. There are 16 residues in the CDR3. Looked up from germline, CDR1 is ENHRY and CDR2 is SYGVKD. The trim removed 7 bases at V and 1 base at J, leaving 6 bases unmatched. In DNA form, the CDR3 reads TGTGCCATCAAGAAGGGACTAGCGGATTCCTACAATGAGCAGTTCTTC. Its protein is CAIKKGLADSYNEQFF.

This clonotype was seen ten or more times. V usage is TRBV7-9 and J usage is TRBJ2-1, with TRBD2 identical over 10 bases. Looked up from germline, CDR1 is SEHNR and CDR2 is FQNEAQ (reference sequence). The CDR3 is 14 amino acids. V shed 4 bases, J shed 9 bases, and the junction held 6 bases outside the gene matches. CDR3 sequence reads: CASSSSSGSPEQFF. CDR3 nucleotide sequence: TGTGCCAGCAGCTCCTCTAGCGGGAGCCCTGAGCAGTTCTTC.

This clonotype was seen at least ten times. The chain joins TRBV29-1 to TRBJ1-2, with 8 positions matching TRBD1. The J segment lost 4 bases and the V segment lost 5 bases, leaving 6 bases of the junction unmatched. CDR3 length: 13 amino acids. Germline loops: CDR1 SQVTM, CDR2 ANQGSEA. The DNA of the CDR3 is TGCAGCGTTACAGCCGGGACAGGCTATGGCTACACCTTC. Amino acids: CSVTAGTGYGYTF.

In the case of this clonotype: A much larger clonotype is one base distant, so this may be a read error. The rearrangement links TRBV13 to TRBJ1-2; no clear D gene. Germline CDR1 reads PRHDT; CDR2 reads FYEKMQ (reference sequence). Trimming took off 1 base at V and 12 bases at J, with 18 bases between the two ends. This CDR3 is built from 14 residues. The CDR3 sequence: CASSLEDSVFSHTF. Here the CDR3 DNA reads TGTGCCAGCAGCTTAGAGGATTCGGTGTTTAGCCACACCTTC. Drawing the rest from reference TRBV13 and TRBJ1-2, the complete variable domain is AAGVIQSPRHLIKEKRETATLKCYPIPRHDTVYWYQQGPGQDPQFLISFYEKMQSDKGSIPDRFSAQQFSDYHSELNMSSLELGDSALYFCASSLEDSVFSHTFGSGTRLTVV.

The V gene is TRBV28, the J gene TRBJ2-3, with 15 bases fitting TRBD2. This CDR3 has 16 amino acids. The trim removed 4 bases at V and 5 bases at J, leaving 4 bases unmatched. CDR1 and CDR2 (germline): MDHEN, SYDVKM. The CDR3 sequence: CASSSPGLAGGDTQYF. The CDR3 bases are TGTGCCAGCAGTTCTCCGGGACTAGCGGGGGGAGATACGCAGTATTTT.

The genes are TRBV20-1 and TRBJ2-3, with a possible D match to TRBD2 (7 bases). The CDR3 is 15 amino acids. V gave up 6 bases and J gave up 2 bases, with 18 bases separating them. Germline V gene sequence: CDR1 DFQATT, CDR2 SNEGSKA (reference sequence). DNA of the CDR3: TGCAGTGCACTCGTAGGGGGGGCTCCCACAGATACGCAGTATTTT. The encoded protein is CSALVGGAPTDTQYF.

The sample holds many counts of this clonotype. The CDR3 is CASSLESTGPRSYEQYF. The DNA for the CDR3 is TGTGCCAGCAGCTTAGAGAGTACAGGTCCCCGCTCCTACGAGCAGTACTTC. V is TRBV7-2 and J is TRBJ2-7, with D possibly matching TRBD1 (5 bases). CDR1 is SGHTA and CDR2 is FQGNSA in the germline V gene. Trimming cost V 1 base and J 0 bases, with 16 bases left between them. The CDR3 has 17 residues.

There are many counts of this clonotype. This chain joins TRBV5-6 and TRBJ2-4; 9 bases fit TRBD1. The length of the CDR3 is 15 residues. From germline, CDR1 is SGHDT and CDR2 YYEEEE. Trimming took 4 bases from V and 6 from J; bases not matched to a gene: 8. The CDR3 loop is CASSPWTGAGNIQYF. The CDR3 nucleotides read TGTGCCAGCAGCCCCTGGACAGGGGCGGGAAACATTCAGTACTTC.